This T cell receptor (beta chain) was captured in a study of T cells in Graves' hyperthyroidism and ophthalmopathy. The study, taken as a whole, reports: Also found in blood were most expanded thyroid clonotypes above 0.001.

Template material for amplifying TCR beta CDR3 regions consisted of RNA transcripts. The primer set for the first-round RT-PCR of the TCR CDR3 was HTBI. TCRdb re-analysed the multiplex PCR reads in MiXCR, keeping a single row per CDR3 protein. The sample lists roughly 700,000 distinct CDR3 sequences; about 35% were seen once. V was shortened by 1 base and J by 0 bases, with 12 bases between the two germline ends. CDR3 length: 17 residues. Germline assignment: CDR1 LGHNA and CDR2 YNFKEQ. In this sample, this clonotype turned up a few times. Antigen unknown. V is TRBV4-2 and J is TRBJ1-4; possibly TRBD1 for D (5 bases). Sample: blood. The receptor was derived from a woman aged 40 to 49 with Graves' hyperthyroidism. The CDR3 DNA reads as TGTGCCAGCAGCCAAGGGGGTCAGGGAGCAACTAATGAAAAACTGTTTTTT. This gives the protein CASSQGGQGATNEKLFF.